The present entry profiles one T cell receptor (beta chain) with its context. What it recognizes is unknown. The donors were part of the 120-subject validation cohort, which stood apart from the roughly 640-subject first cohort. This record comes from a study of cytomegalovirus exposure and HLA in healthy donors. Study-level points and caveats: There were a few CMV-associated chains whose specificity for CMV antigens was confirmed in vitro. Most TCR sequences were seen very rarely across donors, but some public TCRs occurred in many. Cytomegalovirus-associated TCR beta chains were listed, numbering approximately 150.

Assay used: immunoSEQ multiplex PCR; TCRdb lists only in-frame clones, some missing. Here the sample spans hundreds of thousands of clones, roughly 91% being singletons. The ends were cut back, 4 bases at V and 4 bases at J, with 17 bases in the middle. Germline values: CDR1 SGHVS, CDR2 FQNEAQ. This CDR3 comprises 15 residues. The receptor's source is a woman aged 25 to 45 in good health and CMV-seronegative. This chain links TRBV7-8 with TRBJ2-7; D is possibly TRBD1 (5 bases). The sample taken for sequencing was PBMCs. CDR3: CASSSTTVVNYEQYF. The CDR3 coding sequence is TGTGCCAGCAGCTCCACGACAGTGGTGAATTACGAGCAGTACTTC.